This T cell receptor beta chain is from a study of T cell clonality in common variable immunodeficiency. General study results and limits: In common variable immunodeficiency, TCR beta chains reportedly carried fewer deletions and N-nucleotide insertions. TCRbeta clonality was increased in CVID versus healthy controls.

This clone appeared many times. Its matching antigen is unknown. The read is 3 residues too short to cover the CDR3 end, so that end is filled in from the germline J gene. The sample contains more than one DNA sequence encoding this CDR3. The CDR3 totals 18 residues. V was clipped by 3 bases and J by 0 bases; unmatched bases: 5. Germline lookup yields CDR1 KGHSH and CDR2 LQKENI. Caucasian heritage predominated among both patients and controls. Libraries were prepared by immunoSEQ multiplex PCR; TCRdb keeps only in-frame clonotypes and omits some of them. The record shows 30,000 to 45,000 clones for this sample, with no singletons present.

This clonotype was obtained from a person aged 18-70 years in good health. Material for sequencing was peripheral blood mononuclear cells. This chain joins TRBV18 and TRBJ2-2; TRBD2 agrees at 12 bases. The sequenced part of the CDR3 DNA is TGTGCCAGCTCACCGGGACTAGCGGGTTTCGCGAACACCGGGGAG. Translation gives CASSPGLAGFANTGE. The whole CDR3 sequence reads CASSPGLAGFANTGELFF.